Each of the 18 T cell receptor beta chains below was sequenced from the same sample in a study of cytomegalovirus exposure and HLA in healthy donors. The PCR contained 60 Vbeta and 13 Jbeta primers. The assay was immunoSEQ multiplex PCR, and TCRdb's table has in-frame clones only and misses some. The repertoire consists of tens of thousands of clones, with roughly 82% occurring once and the leading ten covering 1.9%. Material: PBMCs. The source of these receptors is a man between 18 and 29 years old in good health and CMV-seronegative.

The V and J genes are TRBV7-3 and TRBJ1-2; 9 positions agree with TRBD1. V lost 5 bases to trimming and J lost 7 bases; unmatched junction nucleotides: 5. The CDR3 is 13 amino acids. Germline V gives CDR1 SGHTA, CDR2 FQGTGA. In nucleotides, the CDR3 is TGTGCCAGCAGCAGGACAGGGGTATTTGGCTACACCTTC. Its protein is CASSRTGVFGYTF.

The chain is built from TRBV27 and TRBJ1-1; D is perhaps TRBD1 (6 bases). The germline CDR1 and CDR2 sequences are MNHEY and SMNVEV (reference sequence). The CDR3 spans 18 residues. V was clipped by 2 bases and J by 6 bases, with 25 bases between them. The CDR3 nucleotides read TGTGCCAGCAGTTTAGTCAGGGGAACTGGGTATACGAAAGCTGAAGCTTTCTTT. Protein product: CASSLVRGTGYTKAEAFF.

The chain carries TRBV7-8 and TRBJ1-2, with unresolved D. The CDR3 spans 13 residues. The germline gives CDR1 SGHVS, CDR2 FQNEAQ. Trimming left V 5 bases short and J 4 bases short, with 11 bases between. CDR3 sequence: CASSLRPSYGYTF. CDR3 coding DNA: TGTGCCAGCAGCCTACGCCCCTCCTATGGCTACACCTTC.

This sequence joins TRBV9 and TRBJ2-3; 13 bases align to TRBD2. Germline V CDR1 and CDR2: SGDLS, YYNGEE. The CDR3 has 18 amino acids. V shed 0 bases and J 0 bases; nucleotides not matched to a gene: 4. CDR3 sequence: CASSVAGTSGKSTDTQYF. For the CDR3, the DNA is TGTGCCAGCAGCGTAGCCGGGACTAGCGGGAAAAGCACAGATACGCAGTATTTT.

This chain connects TRBV5-1 to TRBJ1-2; 12 positions match TRBD1. Germline trimming cut 0 bases from V and 6 bases from J; bases unmatched to any gene: 9. Germline values: CDR1 SGHRS, CDR2 YFSETQ. CDR3 size: 17 residues. The CDR3 DNA reads TGCGCCAGCAGCTTGGAAGGGGACAGGGGGCGAAGGAATGGCTACACCTTC. As protein: CASSLEGDRGRRNGYTF.

This chain connects TRBV6-5 to TRBJ2-7, with a weak D call TRBD1 (5 bases). The germline V gene encodes CDR1 MNHEY and CDR2 SVGAGI. With 3 bases removed from V and 3 bases from J, the gap between germline ends came to 9 bases. The CDR3 totals 13 residues. CDR3 nucleotides: TGTGCCAGCAGTTATCGACAGTACTACGAGCAGTACTTC. Translated: CASSYRQYYEQYF.

V gene TRBV28 combines with J gene TRBJ1-1, with D possibly being TRBD1 (6 bases). The germline V gene has CDR1 MDHEN and CDR2 SYDVKM. The CDR3 runs to 15 residues. The V end lost 2 bases, the J end lost 3 bases, and 13 bases lay between the germline ends. CDR3 DNA: TGTGCCAGCAGTTTAGGCTCAGGGGATTACACTGAAGCTTTCTTT. It codes for CASSLGSGDYTEAFF.

V usage is TRBV15 and J usage is TRBJ1-4; 7 bases line up with TRBD1. Looked up from germline, CDR1 is LNHNV and CDR2 is YYDKDF (reference sequence). The junction had 9 bases not matched to a gene; V was cut back by 5 bases and J by 6 bases. CDR3 length: 15 residues. This CDR3 is CATSGRDREHEKLFF. The CDR3 DNA reads as TGTGCCACCAGCGGGAGAGACAGGGAACATGAAAAACTGTTTTTT.

The rearrangement joins TRBV19 to TRBJ2-7; the D gene is possibly TRBD1 (6 bases). The V end was cut by 3 bases, the J end by 1 base, with 19 bases between. The CDR3 sequence is 17 residues long. The germline gives CDR1 LNHDA, CDR2 SQIVND (reference sequence). The CDR3, as DNA: TGTGCCAGTAGTATGATCTCACTAAAACAGGGTTCCTACGAGCAGTACTTC. It is translated as CASSMISLKQGSYEQYF.

CDR3 in amino acids: CASSYTGGMETQYF. In DNA form, the CDR3 reads TGTGCCAGCAGCTATACAGGGGGGATGGAGACCCAGTACTTC. The chain joins TRBV11-2 to TRBJ2-5; TRBD1 matches at 8 bases. Germline-derived CDR1 and CDR2 are SGHAT and FQNNGV. The J segment lost 5 bases and the V segment lost 4 bases, leaving 6 bases of the junction unmatched. The CDR3 is 14 residues long.

The rearrangement joins TRBV4-2 to TRBJ2-2; D is uncertain. Germline values: CDR1 LGHNA, CDR2 YNFKEQ. The V end lost 0 bases, the J end lost 0 bases, and 8 bases lay between the germline ends. The CDR3 spans 16 residues. CDR3 loop: CASSQDGSSNTGELFF. The CDR3 DNA reads as TGTGCCAGCAGCCAAGATGGCAGTTCGAACACCGGGGAGCTGTTTTTT.

The V call is TRBV29-1, the J call TRBJ2-1, with D uncertain. The CDR3 sequence is 13 residues long. With 5 bases removed from V and 0 bases from J, the gap between germline ends came to 8 bases. Looked up from germline, CDR1 is SQVTM and CDR2 is ANQGSEA. This CDR3 is CSVYLSSYNEQFF. Here the CDR3 DNA reads TGCAGCGTTTACTTAAGCTCCTACAATGAGCAGTTCTTC.

This CDR3 is CASKTSSSGANVLTF. CDR3 in DNA: TGTGCCAGCAAAACTAGTAGCTCTGGGGCCAACGTCCTGACTTTC. The chain couples TRBV9 to TRBJ2-6; D possibly corresponds to TRBD2 (5 bases). In germline, CDR1 is SGDLS, CDR2 YYNGEE. The V and J ends lost 6 bases and 0 bases respectively, with 10 bases between them. The CDR3 has 15 residues.

The genes are TRBV4-1 and TRBJ1-2; TRBD1 might be the D (5 bases). The germline gives CDR1 MGHRA, CDR2 YSYEKL. Trimming took 3 bases from V and 4 from J, leaving 18 bases between them. The CDR3 length is 16 residues. CDR3 region: CASSHPGTGGTYGYTF. The CDR3 coding sequence is TGCGCCAGCAGCCACCCCGGGACTGGGGGAACCTATGGCTACACCTTC.

The CDR3 region is CASSSIGSPLYEQYF. The CDR3, as DNA: TGTGCCAGCAGCTCGATAGGGAGTCCCCTCTACGAGCAGTACTTC. This chain joins TRBV5-4 and TRBJ2-7, with D perhaps TRBD2 (5 bases). The CDR3 is 15 residues long. V was cut by 3 bases and J by 3 bases, with 16 bases left in between. Germline lookup yields CDR1 SGHNT and CDR2 YYREEE (reference sequence).

In this sample, this clone turned up once. The chain carries TRBV5-1 and TRBJ2-5, with TRBD1 identical over 7 bases. This CDR3 spans 15 amino acids. Per the germline V gene, CDR1 is SGHRS and CDR2 is YFSETQ. V was pared by 0 bases and J by 2 bases, with 4 bases of the junction left unmatched. Written as DNA, the CDR3 is TGCGCCAGCAGCTTGGATGGGACAGAACAAGAGACCCAGTACTTC. Amino acid sequence: CASSLDGTEQETQYF.

This chain links TRBV9 with TRBJ1-5, with D perhaps TRBD1 (5 bases). V was pared by 4 bases and J by 5 bases, with 16 bases between. Per germline, CDR1 SGDLS and CDR2 YYNGEE. This CDR3 is built from 15 residues. CDR3 in amino acids: CASSPGGYGYQPQHF. The CDR3 nucleotides are TGTGCCAGCAGCCCTGGGGGGTATGGGTATCAGCCCCAGCATTTT.

The V call is TRBV28, the J call TRBJ1-4; D not certain. This CDR3 spans 14 amino acids. Trimming took off 4 bases at V and 4 bases at J, with 10 bases between the two ends. Germline CDR1 is MDHEN and CDR2 is SYDVKM. CDR3 DNA: TGTGCCAGCAGTTCCGGAGACGGTAATGAAAAACTGTTTTTT. The encoded protein is CASSSGDGNEKLFF.